Listed below are T cell receptor beta chains from one sample, sequenced in a study of T cell repertoires in cytomegalovirus infection. TCRdb fed the reads into MiXCR, producing one record per CDR3 protein. The sample lists some 320,000 distinct CDR3 sequences, roughly 9.5% seen once, with around 4% in the top ten. The sample was PBMCs. These receptors all stem from a human donor in good health (CMV status not recorded). Some clones in this sample may be carry-over from other donors' samples. Both conserved end residues are part of each CDR3.

TRBV28	CASTLSGHGNTIYF
TRBV2	CASSEEGRRNQPQHF
TRBV4-1	CASSQVGLAGEEQFF
TRBV7-2	CASSLGLPGAASGELFF
TRBV7-8	CASSSGPTAPGNTIYF
TRBV7-6	CASSLALSRGGGTQYF
TRBV3-1	CASSQERGTTEAFF
TRBV4-1	CASSQDGNRLNYGYTF
TRBV12-3/TRBV12-4	CASSPFRTSGGFDEQFF
TRBV7-2	CASSSGTVPYEQYF
TRBV7-9	CASSLAEGGYTF
TRBV28	CASRPGVLSEKLFF
TRBV6-1	CASSSPGDSSYSGANVLTF
TRBV10-3	CAIGQGNSPLHF
TRBV12-3/TRBV12-4	CASSWTEREQYF
TRBV7-2	CASSLERGTGGEKLFF
TRBV6-2/TRBV6-3	CASSSKRFGTGIEAFF
TRBV7-3	CASSLTPGQGANTGELFF
TRBV7-6	CASSSRLEETQYF
TRBV7-9	CASSPPDRAGEQYF
TRBV2	CASSEEDTQYF
TRBV12-3/TRBV12-4	CASSIRRGLNEKLFF
TRBV7-3	CASREGGTQYF
TRBV19	CASSGTGGGQETQYF
TRBV7-2	CASSLDRGPYNEQFF
TRBV7-2	CASSRGLATDTQYF
TRBV9	CASSHNPGPQGYNEQFF
TRBV9	CASSTGDRDNSPLHF
TRBV19	CAFHGSYNEQFF
TRBV7-2	CASSPISSSGNTIYF
TRBV7-2	CASSRDGAYEQYF
TRBV7-2	CASSLAPGQGPTGELFF
TRBV7-9	CASSPQPGSAETQYF
TRBV6-2/TRBV6-3	CASRFWGADYGYTF
TRBV7-8	CASSLRASGRADEQFF
TRBV2	CASGGGGNQPQHF
TRBV6-1	CASSELGQDSYEQYF
TRBV19	CATRDRLAKNIQYF
TRBV19	CASSILHREYEQYF
TRBV12-3/TRBV12-4	CASRQTITGELFF
TRBV6-1	CASSEPGQGTNEQFF
TRBV19	CASSRTGGGTEAFF
TRBV7-2	CASSAVAGLLSSYNEQFF
TRBV4-1	CASSQDHYGTSQHF
TRBV28	CASSFRGAGGYTF
TRBV10-3	CAISEGIAGVPDTQYF